This TCR beta chain was profiled in a study of shared clonotypes between healthy human individuals. Study-level results: An effect of sequencing depth on clonotype sharing among donors was expected.

The CDR3 sequence is 12 residues long. The germline V gene has CDR1 MDHEN and CDR2 SYDVKM. The V and J ends lost 9 bases and 4 bases respectively, with 10 bases between them. Genomic DNA belonging to each subset was distributed in equal measure over several immunoSEQ plates. Sequencing used immunoSEQ multiplex PCR; TCRdb keeps in-frame clones, though not all of them. This table holds 2 million to 2.5 million clones, more than 85% found once. Only one count was recorded for this clone. Its antigen is undetermined. The origin of this receptor is a man younger than 35 in good health. Some clones in this sample may be carry-over from other donors' samples. The sequencing input was naive CD4+ T cells from PBMCs. Subset described: CD45RA+ positively selected. The rearrangement joins TRBV28 to TRBJ2-1; D not certain. CDR3 in amino acids: CASGPFYNEQFF. The DNA of the CDR3 is TGTGCCAGTGGACCCTTTTACAATGAGCAGTTCTTC. Full variable domain (outside the CDR3, taken from reference TRBV28 and TRBJ2-1): DVKVTQSSRYLVKRTGEKVFLECVQDMDHENMFWYRQDPGLGLRLIYFSYDVKMKEKGDIPEGYSVSREKKERFSLILESASTNQTSMYLCASGPFYNEQFFGPGTRLTVL.